This record looks at one T cell receptor (beta chain) sequence and its context. Its antigen is not identified. The record originates from a study of T cell responses to AZD1222 COVID-19 vaccine. Study context: Second-dose intervals of approximately 4 or approximately 12 weeks were pooled.

General study findings and limits: Researchers took repertoire samples only after the peak T cell response had come. There were mostly white British donors and more females than males, and clonal diversity was possibly underestimated.

The CDR3 contains 15 residues. Trimming took 4 bases from V and 2 from J; bases not matched to a gene: 6. CDR1 and CDR2 (germline): MGHRA, YSYEKL. This table comes from immunoSEQ multiplex PCR, and its TCRdb copy is limited to in-frame clones, with some not included. The sample yields roughly 120,000 clones, 85% to 95% seen once. The sequenced sample was peripheral blood, obtained on day 0 of AZD1222 vaccination. The clonotype was recovered from an adult in good health. The chain carries TRBV4-1 and TRBJ2-7; 9 bases fit TRBD1. CDR3 DNA: TGCGCCAGCAGCCCCACCGGGACAGGGACCTACGAGCAGTACTTC. The encoded protein is CASSPTGTGTYEQYF.